This is a list of T cell receptor beta chains from one sample in a study of blood T cell repertoires in COVID-19. This table comes from immunoSEQ multiplex PCR, and its TCRdb copy is limited to in-frame clones, with some not included. The profile covers some 260,000 clones, with 88% appearing a single time and over 1.3% taken by the ten largest. The sample taken for sequencing was peripheral blood. All receptors come from an elderly man with acute or convalescent COVID-19. Each CDR3 is given with its conserved first and last residue. The order of the fields is V gene, D gene, J gene, clone size, CDR3 protein, CDR3 DNA. The D gene is left open where the match is weak. Clone size, where shown, is once, few, many, or a class for clones that have expanded.

v_gene: TRBV23-1; d_gene: .; j_gene: TRBJ1-6; abundance: .; CDR3aa: CASSQCTPLHF; CDR3nt: TGCGCCAGCAGTCAATGTACACCCCTCCACTTT
v_gene: TRBV19; d_gene: TRBD1; j_gene: TRBJ2-7; abundance: .; CDR3aa: CASSIGTGNHEQYF; CDR3nt: TGTGCCAGTAGTATTGGGACAGGGAACCACGAGCAGTACTTC
v_gene: TRBV28; d_gene: .; j_gene: TRBJ2-3; abundance: once; CDR3aa: CASSSVDPGQGGDTQYF; CDR3nt: TGTGCCAGCAGTTCAGTCGACCCAGGACAGGGAGGGGATACGCAGTATTTT
v_gene: TRBV18; d_gene: TRBD1; j_gene: TRBJ2-1; abundance: .; CDR3aa: CASCRDRNGEQFF; CDR3nt: TGTGCCAGCTGCCGGGACAGGAATGGTGAGCAGTTCTTC
v_gene: TRBV6-2/TRBV6-3; d_gene: TRBD2; j_gene: TRBJ2-3; abundance: .; CDR3aa: CASSPEGGRGLAGGHTQYF; CDR3nt: TGTGCCAGCAGCCCCGAAGGGGGCAGAGGACTAGCGGGAGGCCATACGCAGTATTTT
v_gene: TRBV12-3/TRBV12-4; d_gene: TRBD1; j_gene: TRBJ2-7; abundance: .; CDR3aa: CASSSTGSYEQYF; CDR3nt: TGTGCCAGCAGTTCGACAGGGAGCTACGAGCAGTACTTC
v_gene: TRBV14; d_gene: .; j_gene: TRBJ1-1; abundance: .; CDR3aa: CASSQDGRAGVKQSTEAFF; CDR3nt: TGTGCCAGCAGCCAAGATGGGCGGGCAGGAGTTAAACAAAGCACTGAAGCTTTCTTT
v_gene: TRBV13; d_gene: TRBD1; j_gene: TRBJ2-2; abundance: .; CDR3aa: CASRRDRVDGELFF; CDR3nt: TGTGCCAGCAGACGGGACAGGGTGGACGGGGAGCTGTTTTTT
v_gene: TRBV18; d_gene: .; j_gene: TRBJ2-1; abundance: .; CDR3aa: CASSPRTGGNNEQFF; CDR3nt: TGTGCCAGCTCCCCCCGGACCGGAGGGAACAATGAGCAGTTCTTC
v_gene: TRBV7-6; d_gene: .; j_gene: TRBJ2-5; abundance: .; CDR3aa: CASSLVLTREETQYF; CDR3nt: TGTGCCAGCAGCCTGGTACTTACTAGGGAAGAGACCCAGTACTTC
v_gene: TRBV25-1; d_gene: .; j_gene: TRBJ1-4; abundance: .; CDR3aa: CASSEYMGGANEKLFF; CDR3nt: TGTGCCAGCAGTGAATATATGGGGGGGGCTAATGAAAAACTGTTTTTT
v_gene: TRBV9; d_gene: TRBD2; j_gene: TRBJ2-3; abundance: .; CDR3aa: CASSVERRTSGGTDTQYF; CDR3nt: TGTGCCAGCAGCGTAGAAAGGCGGACTAGCGGGGGGACAGATACGCAGTATTTT
v_gene: TRBV7-2; d_gene: .; j_gene: TRBJ2-1; abundance: .; CDR3aa: CASSSTVARDNEQFF; CDR3nt: TGTGCCAGCAGCTCGACAGTTGCTCGTGACAATGAGCAGTTCTTC
v_gene: TRBV10-2; d_gene: .; j_gene: TRBJ1-6; abundance: .; CDR3aa: CASSSQDYNSPLHF; CDR3nt: TGCGCCAGCAGTTCTCAGGATTATAATTCACCCCTCCACTTT
v_gene: TRBV19; d_gene: TRBD2; j_gene: TRBJ2-2; abundance: .; CDR3aa: CATGTSGGAGELFF; CDR3nt: TGTGCCACCGGGACTAGCGGGGGGGCCGGGGAGCTGTTTTTT
v_gene: TRBV18; d_gene: TRBD1; j_gene: TRBJ1-6; abundance: .; CDR3aa: CASSTDRGYNSPLHF; CDR3nt: TGTGCCAGCTCAACGGACAGGGGCTATAATTCACCCCTCCACTTT
v_gene: TRBV18; d_gene: .; j_gene: TRBJ1-5; abundance: once; CDR3aa: CASSPDPGENQPQHF; CDR3nt: TGTGCCAGCTCACCAGACCCGGGAGAAAATCAGCCCCAGCATTTT
v_gene: TRBV28; d_gene: .; j_gene: TRBJ2-7; abundance: .; CDR3aa: CATLSYEQYF; CDR3nt: TGTGCCACCCTCTCCTACGAGCAGTACTTC